Following are 27 T cell receptor beta chains from one sample sequenced in a study of T cell changes during pregnancy in multiple sclerosis. TCRdb's copy holds only in-frame clones and misses some; the assay was immunoSEQ multiplex PCR. Of 65,000 to 95,000 clones in the sample, about 92% were seen once. The material was peripheral blood, obtained after pregnancy. The receptors originated from a female donor in good health, enrolled as a control in a pregnancy study.

The chain recombines TRBV20-1 with TRBJ1-1; weak D call: TRBD1 (5 bases). Germline CDR1 is DFQATT and CDR2 is SNEGSKA (reference sequence). The CDR3 extends over 11 amino acids. V shed 0 bases and J shed 8 bases, with 7 bases lying between them. CDR3 in amino acids: CSARDDREAFF. In DNA, the CDR3 is TGCAGTGCTAGAGACGACAGAGAAGCTTTCTTT.

V usage is TRBV7-8 and J usage is TRBJ2-7; 9 bases agree with TRBD2. The trim removed 5 bases at V and 4 bases at J, leaving 12 bases unmatched. The CDR3 length is 16 residues. Germline CDR1 is SGHVS and CDR2 is FQNEAQ. The CDR3 is CASSRGVLAGLYEQYF. CDR3 DNA sequence: TGTGCCAGCAGCCGCGGGGTCCTAGCGGGGTTATACGAGCAGTACTTC.

The J gene is TRBJ1-1, the V gene TRBV14, with 8 bases matching TRBD1. The CDR3 loop spans 13 amino acids. Germline trimming cut 10 bases from V and 2 bases from J; bases unmatched to any gene: 6. The germline V gene encodes CDR1 SGHDN and CDR2 FVKESK. CDR3 bases: TGTGCCACCAACAGGGGGGTCAACACTGAAGCTTTCTTT. As protein: CATNRGVNTEAFF.

The V gene is TRBV4-3, the J gene TRBJ2-3, with 7 nucleotides matching TRBD2. This CDR3 is 16 amino acids long. Trimming removed 0 bases from V and 6 bases from J; junction bases left unmatched: 9. Per the germline V gene, CDR1 is LGHNA and CDR2 is YSLEER. For the CDR3, the DNA is TGCGCCAGCAGCCAAGAGGGGCGGGAGTCATATGATACGCAGTATTTT. Encoded protein: CASSQEGRESYDTQYF.

CDR3 loop: CASSSWGERKNEQYF. In DNA form, the CDR3 reads TGTGCCAGCAGCTCCTGGGGGGAGAGGAAGAACGAGCAGTACTTC. The gene calls are TRBV7-2 and TRBJ2-7; D perhaps matches TRBD2 (6 bases). The V end lost 4 bases, the J end lost 5 bases, and 18 bases lay between the germline ends. The V gene's germline CDR1 is SGHTA and CDR2 FQGNSA. The CDR3 loop spans 15 amino acids.

J is TRBJ2-1 and V is TRBV4-3; D not resolved. Germline CDR1 reads LGHNA; CDR2 reads YSLEER. The CDR3 runs 15 residues. The V end lost 0 bases, the J end lost 0 bases, and 6 bases lay between the germline ends. The CDR3 loop reads CASSQEMSSYNEQFF. CDR3 sequence (DNA): TGCGCCAGCAGCCAAGAGATGAGCTCCTACAATGAGCAGTTCTTC.

The V call is TRBV18, the J call TRBJ2-7; 9 bases are shared with TRBD1. The trim removed 6 bases at V and 3 bases at J, leaving 9 bases unmatched. There are 15 residues in the CDR3. The germline CDR1 and CDR2 sequences are KGHSH and LQKENI. The CDR3 DNA reads TGTGCCAGCTCCCCGGCCGGGACAGGGAGCTACGAGCAGTACTTC. Translating gives CASSPAGTGSYEQYF.

This chain joins TRBV4-3 and TRBJ2-1, with TRBD2 as a possible D gene (6 bases). V was trimmed by 0 bases and J by 8 bases, leaving 20 bases between them. The V gene's germline CDR1 is LGHNA and CDR2 YSLEER. The CDR3 consists of 17 residues. CDR3 bases: TGCGCCAGCAGCCAAGATAGGACGGGGGTCTCTTGGGATGAGCAGTTCTTC. Its protein product is CASSQDRTGVSWDEQFF.

The chain links TRBV19 to TRBJ2-2, with TRBD2 matching over 10 bases. Losses at the gene ends were 3 bases for V and 5 bases for J; bases not matched to a gene: 9. Germline loops: CDR1 LNHDA, CDR2 SQIVND (reference sequence). This CDR3 spans 17 amino acids. The CDR3 reads CASSMSSSGSSTGELFF. Here the CDR3 DNA reads TGTGCCAGTAGTATGAGCTCTAGCGGGAGTAGTACCGGGGAGCTGTTTTTT.

Regarding this clone: The germline gene is not matched at one end of the junction; a read error may be the cause. The chain couples TRBV7-7 to TRBJ2-2; 8 bases are shared with TRBD1. Germline V gene data show CDR1 as SSHAT and CDR2 as FNYEAQ (reference sequence). CDR3 length equals 15 residues. DNA for the CDR3: TGTGCTAGCACCCCCGGGACAGGCGGCACCGGGGAGCTGTTTTTT. Its protein product is CASTPGTGGTGELFF.

The chain links TRBV11-2 to TRBJ1-5; the D gene is possibly TRBD1 (5 bases). Germline V gene lookup returns CDR1 SGHAT and CDR2 FQNNGV. Trimming left V 1 base short and J 5 bases short, with 6 bases between. The CDR3 consists of 13 residues. The CDR3 bases are TGTGCCAGCAGCTTAGTCAGGGATCAGCCCCAGCATTTT. Its translation: CASSLVRDQPQHF.

This chain connects TRBV10-3 to TRBJ2-7, with D maybe TRBD2 (5 bases). Trimming took off 4 bases at V and 5 bases at J, with 15 bases between the two ends. Germline V gives CDR1 ENHRY, CDR2 SYGVKD. This CDR3 is built from 14 residues. The CDR3 spells CAISGNLAGDEQYF. CDR3 bases: TGTGCCATCAGTGGCAACCTCGCGGGCGACGAGCAGTACTTC.

This clone was seen a few times. The chain combines TRBV28 with TRBJ2-2, with D maybe TRBD2 (6 bases). The V gene lost 6 bases and the J gene lost 0 bases, with 11 bases spanning the gap. CDR1 is MDHEN, CDR2 SYDVKM, per germline. The CDR3 length is 15 residues. DNA for the CDR3: TGTGCCAGCAGAGGAGCGGGTACGAACACCGGGGAGCTGTTTTTT. As protein: CASRGAGTNTGELFF.

The chain couples TRBV20-1 to TRBJ2-1; D not resolved. CDR1 DFQATT and CDR2 SNEGSKA come from the germline V gene (reference sequence). The CDR3 contains 10 residues. Trimming left V 6 bases short and J 8 bases short, with 8 bases between. CDR3 bases: TGCAGTGCCGGCGGTGATGAGCAGTTCTTC. Its translation: CSAGGDEQFF.

The V call is TRBV7-2, the J call TRBJ2-7; TRBD1 aligns across 8 bases. The CDR3 runs to 16 residues. J lost 1 base, V lost 1 base, and 6 bases had no gene match. The germline gives CDR1 SGHTA, CDR2 FQGNSA. The CDR3 DNA follows: TGTGCCAGCAGCTTAGACACAGGGGGGATATCCTACGAGCAGTACTTC. Residues: CASSLDTGGISYEQYF. Drawing the rest from reference TRBV7-2 and TRBJ2-7, the complete variable domain is GAGVSQSPSNKVTEKGKDVELRCDPISGHTALYWYRQSLGQGLEFLIYFQGNSAPDKSGLPSDRFSAERTGGSVSTLTIQRTQQEDSAVYLCASSLDTGGISYEQYFGPGTRLTVT.

This chain uses TRBV7-2 with TRBJ2-1; TRBD2 is a possible D gene (5 bases). The CDR3 has 14 residues. Germline CDR1 and CDR2: SGHTA and FQGNSA. Trimming shortened V by 7 bases and J by 6 bases, and 16 bases separated the two germline ends. CDR3 DNA sequence: TGTGCCAGCACCCTAGGGCCCGGGGTCAATGAGCAGTTCTTC. This gives the protein CASTLGPGVNEQFF.

This chain connects TRBV5-6 to TRBJ2-7, with TRBD1 matching over 9 bases. V trimming: 0 bases; J trimming: 9 bases; junction bases outside the gene matches: 1. CDR3 length equals 12 residues. Looked up from germline, CDR1 is SGHDT and CDR2 is YYEEEE. CDR3: CASSLGGQGQYF. CDR3 DNA sequence: TGTGCCAGCAGCTTGGGGGGACAGGGGCAGTACTTC. Supplemented by reference TRBV5-6 and TRBJ2-7, the full variable domain reads DAGVTQSPTHLIKTRGQQVTLRCSPKSGHDTVSWYQQALGQGPQFIFQYYEEEERQRGNFPDRFSGHQFPNYSSELNVNALLLGDSALYLCASSLGGQGQYFGPGTRLTVT.

The V gene is TRBV5-4, the J gene TRBJ1-3; 7 nucleotides agree with TRBD1. There are 16 residues in the CDR3. V dropped 4 bases and J dropped 0; count of bases not matched to a gene: 7. Germline V gives CDR1 SGHNT, CDR2 YYREEE (reference sequence). Here the CDR3 reads CASSAGQAGSGNTIYF. CDR3 nucleotides: TGTGCCAGCAGCGCTGGACAGGCGGGCTCTGGAAACACCATATATTTT.

The V call is TRBV15, the J call TRBJ1-1; 7 bases agree with TRBD1. CDR3 length: 14 amino acids. CDR1 is LNHNV and CDR2 is YYDKDF in the germline V gene (reference sequence). With V trimmed by 2 bases and J by 9 bases, 9 bases remained unmatched. As DNA, the CDR3 is TGTGCCACCAGCAGACCCCAACAGGGGAGTAAAGCTTTCTTT. Translation gives CATSRPQQGSKAFF.

V is TRBV15 and J is TRBJ1-2; 8 nucleotides agree with TRBD1. The V gene end was trimmed by 1 base and the J gene end by 6 bases; junction bases not matched to a gene: 10. The CDR3 spans 16 residues. Germline CDR1 is LNHNV and CDR2 is YYDKDF (reference sequence). CDR3 amino acids: CATSRGPLQGVNGYTF. The DNA of the CDR3 is TGTGCCACCAGCAGAGGTCCCTTACAGGGGGTTAATGGCTACACCTTC. Full variable domain (rest looked up from reference TRBV15 and TRBJ1-2): DAMVIQNPRYQVTQFGKPVTLSCSQTLNHNVMYWYQQKSSQAPKLLFHYYDKDFNNEADTPDNFQSRRPNTSFCFLDIRSPGLGDTAMYLCATSRGPLQGVNGYTFGSGTRLTVV.

For the CDR3, the DNA is TGTGCCATCAGTGAGGCAGGGGCCTACGAGCAGTACTTC. Encoded protein: CAISEAGAYEQYF. This sequence joins TRBV10-3 and TRBJ2-7, with D tentatively TRBD1 (6 bases). The CDR3 extends over 13 amino acids. Germline V lookup: CDR1 ENHRY, CDR2 SYGVKD. Trimming took off 2 bases at V and 2 bases at J, with 7 bases between the two ends.

The chain links TRBV5-1 to TRBJ2-1; 7 nucleotides align to TRBD2. CDR1 is SGHRS and CDR2 is YFSETQ in the germline V gene. CDR3 length: 16 amino acids. V dropped 0 bases and J dropped 12; count of bases not matched to a gene: 15. CDR3 protein: CASSLGSGGAFDGQFF. CDR3 in DNA: TGCGCCAGCAGCTTGGGGTCGGGGGGTGCCTTCGATGGGCAGTTCTTC.

V usage is TRBV4-1 and J usage is TRBJ2-3; 10 bases agree with TRBD1. Per germline, CDR1 MGHRA and CDR2 YSYEKL. The V gene end was trimmed by 0 bases and the J gene end by 5 bases; junction bases not matched to a gene: 5. This CDR3 contains 16 residues. Here the CDR3 reads CASSQDFGTGVDTQYF. The CDR3 region has the DNA TGCGCCAGCAGCCAAGATTTCGGGACAGGGGTAGATACGCAGTATTTT.

The V gene is TRBV10-3, the J gene TRBJ2-7; 9 bases are shared with TRBD1. CDR3 length: 16 residues. V shed 2 bases, J shed 12 bases, and the junction held 17 bases outside the gene matches. Germline values: CDR1 ENHRY, CDR2 SYGVKD. Written as DNA, the CDR3 is TGTGCCATCAGTGAGCCCAAGAGGACAGGGGTTCGCTCGCTGTACTTC. Amino acid sequence: CAISEPKRTGVRSLYF.

The chain joins TRBV30 to TRBJ1-1; maybe TRBD1 (5 bases). Trimming took 1 base from V and 3 from J, leaving 12 bases between them. The germline V gene has CDR1 GTSNPN and CDR2 SVGIG (reference sequence). The CDR3 is 14 residues long. The CDR3 region has the DNA TGTGCCTGGAGTGAGGGGATAGGGGACACTGAAGCTTTCTTT. Encoded protein: CAWSEGIGDTEAFF.

In DNA form, the CDR3 reads TGTGCCAGCAGTCCCCTGGCTAGCGGGTTCTACGAGCAGTACTTC. Protein product: CASSPLASGFYEQYF. The chain recombines TRBV11-2 with TRBJ2-7, with TRBD2 matching over 8 bases. The CDR3 has 15 amino acids. V lost 6 bases, J lost 3 bases, and 10 bases stayed unmatched. The germline CDR1 and CDR2 sequences are SGHAT and FQNNGV.

The rearrangement uses TRBV7-9 and TRBJ1-2; D is undetermined. This CDR3 region has 12 residues. Trimming stripped 6 bases from V and 7 bases from J, with 12 bases between. Germline V lookup: CDR1 SEHNR, CDR2 FQNEAQ (reference sequence). The CDR3 loop reads CASRLGGGGYTF. CDR3 DNA: TGTGCCAGCAGATTGGGTGGCGGTGGCTACACCTTC.